The entry below gives a single TCR beta chain sequence along with its context. This record comes from a study of blood T cell repertoires in COVID-19. V was clipped by 0 bases and J by 10 bases, with 9 bases between them. The CDR3 is 12 amino acids. Germline CDR1 LNHDA, CDR2 SQIVND (reference sequence). Sequenced by immunoSEQ multiplex PCR; TCRdb stores in-frame clones only, minus some. The sample yields about 410,000 clones, approximately 90% seen once. Sequenced input: peripheral blood. The J gene is TRBJ1-1, the V gene TRBV19; D gene ambiguous. The receptor's source is a middle-aged woman with COVID-19, enrolled during active disease. The CDR3 DNA follows: TGTGCCAGTAGTATAGACCCGGGGAGAGCTTTCTTT. The encoded protein is CASSIDPGRAFF.